This TCR beta chain is drawn from a study of blood T cell repertoires in COVID-19. Across the whole study: Samples taken during acute and convalescent COVID-19 were collected in the United States, Italy and Spain. T cells, B-cell-depleted T cells, or PBMCs provided the cDNA or gDNA that served as material.

Per the original methods: Amplification of reference gene primers provided the estimated nucleated cell counts. Here immunoSEQ multiplex PCR was the method, and the copy in TCRdb shows in-frame clones only, minus some. That table supplies the V and J calls and clone size; D and trimming were determined from the DNA. Here the sample spans about 51,000 clones, approximately 86% being singletons. This CDR3 region has 14 residues. From germline, CDR1 is SGHTA and CDR2 FQGNSA. V lost 5 bases to trimming and J lost 6 bases, with 17 bases between them. The chain employs TRBV7-2 and TRBJ2-7, with TRBD1 as a possible D gene (6 bases). The clonotype comes from an elderly man with active COVID-19. Sequences were obtained from peripheral blood. The CDR3 spells CASSLDSRRSEQYF. CDR3 bases: TGTGCCAGCAGCCTGGACAGTCGCCGCTCCGAGCAGTACTTC.